The entry below gives a single T cell receptor beta chain sequence along with its context. Compared with germline, one end of the junction differs, possibly owing to a read error. TCRdb fed the RT-PCR reads into MiXCR, producing one record per CDR3 protein. The sample shows hundreds of thousands of distinct CDR3 sequences, around 20% of them seen only once. This sample was included in a study of response to subunit inactivated influenza vaccine. Germline CDR1 is SGHTA and CDR2 is FQGNSA. This CDR3 spans 15 amino acids. The genes are TRBV7-2 and TRBJ2-7, with a tentative D call TRBD1 (6 bases). The TCR originated in a man aged 45-60 years who received an inactivated influenza vaccine. The sequencing used PBMCs from blood, collected around 5 days after vaccination. CDR3 protein: CASSLVVGQIYGQYF. CDR3 in DNA: TGTGCCAGCAGCTTAGTCGTCGGACAGATCTACGGGCAGTACTTC.